These T cell receptor beta chains were read from a single sample in a study of molecular identifiers for immune sequencing clone quantification. TCRdb reprocessed the PCR reads via MiXCR and lists one record per CDR3 protein. The data contain about 630,000 distinct CDR3 sequences, about 25% of them singletons. What was sequenced was naive CD8+ T cells from blood, with Jurkat cell RNA spiked in. Every receptor here comes from a human donor in good health. Some libraries in this study had Jurkat cell RNA spiked in. Both conserved end residues are part of each CDR3. D genes are given only for firm matches. Size is omitted from some rows. Given values are once, few, many or a class for expanded clones.

j_gene,d_gene,abundance,v_gene,CDR3nt,CDR3aa
TRBJ2-7,TRBD1,NA,TRBV6-5,TGTGCCAGCAGTTCTTGGACAGGGGTTTCCTACGAGCAGTACTTC,CASSSWTGVSYEQYF
TRBJ2-7,NA,NA,TRBV12-3/TRBV12-4,TGTGCCAGCAGGTGGCCCTCCTACGCGCAGTACTTC,CASRWPSYAQYF
TRBJ2-7,NA,many,TRBV30,TGTGCCTGGAGTGTAGGGACTCTTGGGGACGAGCAGTACTTC,CAWSVGTLGDEQYF
TRBJ2-6,TRBD1,NA,TRBV6-1,TGTGCCAGCAGTGAAGGGACAGGGTCGGGGGCCAACGTCCTGACTTTC,CASSEGTGSGANVLTF
TRBJ1-1,NA,many,TRBV6-2/TRBV6-3,TGTGCCAGCAGTTATTACCAGAACACTGAAGCTTTCTTT,CASSYYQNTEAFF
TRBJ2-1,NA,many,TRBV2,TGTGCCAGCAGTACCCATGGATGGAATGGTGAGCAGTTCTTC,CASSTHGWNGEQFF
TRBJ2-6,NA,many,TRBV29-1,TGCAGCGTTGAAGCCCCCTCAAATCCTGGGGCCAACGTCCTGACTTTC,CSVEAPSNPGANVLTF
TRBJ1-2,TRBD1,many,TRBV4-3,TGCGCCAGCAGCCAAGACTCAAGACAGGGCCAGAACTATGGCTACACCTTC,CASSQDSRQGQNYGYTF
TRBJ1-5,NA,NA,TRBV10-2,TGCGCCAGCAGTGAGTCGGGGGGGCGCAATCAGCCCCAGCATTTT,CASSESGGRNQPQHF
TRBJ2-7,NA,NA,TRBV7-9,TGTGCCAGCAGCCCGCCCCTGACAAGGGCTCGCGAGCAGTACTTC,CASSPPLTRAREQYF
TRBJ2-1,NA,many,TRBV6-6,TGTGCCAGCAGTCTGACTAGGGATGAGCAGTTCTTC,CASSLTRDEQFF
TRBJ2-6,TRBD1,many,TRBV20-1,TGCAGTGCTAGCGCAGGGGGACCATCTGGGGCCAACGTCCTGACTTTC,CSASAGGPSGANVLTF
TRBJ2-3,NA,few,TRBV20-1,TGCAGTGCGGGGACGGACGAGGACTCCTATATCGCAGATACGCAGTATTTT,CSAGTDEDSYIADTQYF
TRBJ2-7,NA,NA,TRBV11-2,TGTGCCAGCAGCTTTGGGGGAACCGAGCAGTACTTC,CASSFGGTEQYF
TRBJ1-5,NA,NA,TRBV2,TGTGCCAGCAGTGCAGGGATGGCTCAGCCCCAGCATTTT,CASSAGMAQPQHF
TRBJ1-4,TRBD1,NA,TRBV12-3/TRBV12-4,TGTGCCAGCAGTCACGGGACAGGGACTAATGAAAAACTGTTTTTT,CASSHGTGTNEKLFF
TRBJ2-2,NA,many,TRBV14,TGTGCCAGCAGCCAACTCTTGGGACAGAACACCGGGGAGCTGTTTTTT,CASSQLLGQNTGELFF
TRBJ2-7,NA,NA,TRBV6-5,TGTGCCAGCAGTCACTCCCAAGGGGGGTACGAGCAGTACTTC,CASSHSQGGYEQYF
TRBJ2-2,NA,NA,TRBV2,TGTGCCAGCAGGGCTATGACCGGGGAGCTGTTTTTT,CASRAMTGELFF
TRBJ1-4,NA,NA,TRBV2,TGTGCCAGCAGCATGGGTGAAAACCTGTTTTTT,CASSMGENLFF
TRBJ2-6,TRBD1,NA,TRBV27,TGTGCCAGCAGTCCGACAGGGGGCGCTGGGGCCAACGTCCTGACTTTC,CASSPTGGAGANVLTF
TRBJ2-7,NA,NA,TRBV6-1,TGTGCCAGCAGCGATCCCGGCAGCTACTCCTACGAGCAGTACTTC,CASSDPGSYSYEQYF
TRBJ1-1,TRBD1,NA,TRBV6-5,TGTGCCAGCAGTTTGGGACAGGGGGCATTGTCTTTCTTT,CASSLGQGALSFF
TRBJ1-3,NA,NA,TRBV12-3/TRBV12-4,TGTGCCAGCAGTGGACCCAACTCTGGAAACACCATATATTTT,CASSGPNSGNTIYF
TRBJ1-2,TRBD1,NA,TRBV12-3/TRBV12-4,TGTGCCAGCAGCCTTGGGACAGTCACTTCCAGCTATGGCCACACCTTC,CASSLGTVTSSYGHTF
TRBJ1-1,TRBD1,many,TRBV10-3,TGTGCCATCAGTGGTCCGGGACAGGGCGCTGAAGCTTTCTTT,CAISGPGQGAEAFF
TRBJ2-7,NA,many,TRBV4-3,TGCGCCAGCAGCCAAGATACCCAGGGGCCCGCCTACGAGCAGTACTTC,CASSQDTQGPAYEQYF
TRBJ1-5,NA,many,TRBV29-1,TGCAGCGTCGCCGCTCGGGGCAATCAGCCCCAGCATTTT,CSVAARGNQPQHF
TRBJ2-3,TRBD2,many,TRBV7-9,TGTGCCAGCGGTCAGCGGGAAGTTCACACAGATACGCAGTATTTT,CASGQREVHTDTQYF
TRBJ2-7,TRBD1,many,TRBV7-2,TGTGCCAGCAGCTCGCCCGGGCGGCAGGGGGCGTACGAGCAGTACTTC,CASSSPGRQGAYEQYF
TRBJ2-6,TRBD1,NA,TRBV19,TGTGCCAGTAGTTTGGACAGGGGGCCCTCTGAGGCCAACGTCCTGACTTTC,CASSLDRGPSEANVLTF
TRBJ2-3,TRBD1,NA,TRBV6-2/TRBV6-3,TGTGCCAGCAGTTACAAGGGGATCGGACAGGCAAGACGCACAGATACGCAGTATTTT,CASSYKGIGQARRTDTQYF
TRBJ2-7,NA,many,TRBV5-5,TGTGCCAGCAGCGCCACGTGGTCCTACGAGCAGTACTTC,CASSATWSYEQYF
TRBJ2-2,TRBD2,NA,TRBV2,TGTGCCAGCAGGCTAGCGGGGAGCACCGGGGAGCTGTTTTTT,CASRLAGSTGELFF
TRBJ2-7,TRBD1,NA,TRBV7-2,TGTGCCAGCGCCCCCAGGGAACGGGACAGTTACGGGCAGTACTTC,CASAPRERDSYGQYF
TRBJ2-7,TRBD2,NA,TRBV19,TGTGCCAGTAGCGCCGGGACTAGCGGAACCTACGAGCAGTACTTC,CASSAGTSGTYEQYF
TRBJ2-2,NA,few,TRBV5-5,TGTGCCAGCATCCTGAGGGGGGGCACCGGGGAGCTGTTTTTT,CASILRGGTGELFF
TRBJ2-7,TRBD1,NA,TRBV7-2,TGTGCCAGCAGGGGACAGGGTCTCTACGAGCAGTACTTC,CASRGQGLYEQYF
TRBJ1-2,NA,once,TRBV6-5,TGTGCCGGCAGGGGTAGAGCATCCTATGGCTACGCCTTC,CAGRGRASYGYAF
TRBJ2-1,NA,few,TRBV11-1,TGTGCCAGCACTGGCCGCGCTGTTTCCTACAATGAGCAGTTCTTC,CASTGRAVSYNEQFF